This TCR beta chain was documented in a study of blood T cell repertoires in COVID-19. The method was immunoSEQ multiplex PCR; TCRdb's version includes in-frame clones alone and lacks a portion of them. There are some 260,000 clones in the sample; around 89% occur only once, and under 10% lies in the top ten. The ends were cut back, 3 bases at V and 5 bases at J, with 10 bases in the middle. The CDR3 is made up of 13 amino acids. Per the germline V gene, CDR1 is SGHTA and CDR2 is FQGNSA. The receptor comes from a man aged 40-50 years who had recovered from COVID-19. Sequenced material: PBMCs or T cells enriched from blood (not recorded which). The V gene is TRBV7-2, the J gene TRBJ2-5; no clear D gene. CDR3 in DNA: TGTGCCAGCAGCTTTCCGCGTCCCGAGACCCAGTACTTC. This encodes CASSFPRPETQYF.